What follows are 11 T cell receptor beta chains derived from one specimen sequenced in a study of lymphopenia after photon versus proton radiotherapy. The protocol was immunoSEQ multiplex PCR, while the TCRdb copy is restricted to in-frame clones and leaves out a portion. The sample shows about 40,000 clones, around 84% of them seen only once. The sample was peripheral blood, taken from a patient treated with proton-based radiotherapy. The source is a woman in her sixties or seventies with pancreatic cancer. Some clones in this sample may be carry-over from other donors' samples.

This chain links TRBV9 with TRBJ2-1, with 8 nucleotides matching TRBD1. Per germline, CDR1 SGDLS and CDR2 YYNGEE. V lost 2 bases to trimming and J lost 6 bases; unmatched junction nucleotides: 4. The CDR3 totals 14 residues. The CDR3 protein is CASSVTTGGNEQFF. CDR3 coding DNA: TGTGCCAGCAGCGTCACAACAGGGGGCAATGAGCAGTTCTTC.

This clone was observed once. The CDR3 is CASSSSGTGGFYGYTF. Here the CDR3 DNA reads TGTGCCAGCAGTTCTAGCGGGACAGGGGGTTTCTATGGCTACACCTTC. J is TRBJ1-2 and V is TRBV6-5; 11 nucleotides line up with TRBD1. Germline trimming cut 4 bases from V and 4 bases from J; bases unmatched to any gene: 8. Per the germline V gene, CDR1 is MNHEY and CDR2 is SVGAGI. The CDR3 extends over 16 amino acids.

The rearrangement joins TRBV19 to TRBJ1-2; no definite D call. Germline assignment: CDR1 LNHDA and CDR2 SQIVND (reference sequence). This CDR3 has 12 residues. V lost 6 bases and J 5 bases, leaving 10 bases between the germline ends. DNA for the CDR3: TGTGCCAGTAGCAAGGCGGAATATGGCTACACCTTC. It encodes CASSKAEYGYTF.

The chain recombines TRBV7-8 with TRBJ1-5, with 9 bases matching TRBD1. Germline CDR1 and CDR2: SGHVS and FQNEAQ. J gave up 5 bases and V 0 bases, and 5 bases lay outside the gene matches. CDR3 length equals 16 residues. This CDR3 is CASSLALQGADQPQHF. CDR3 DNA sequence: TGTGCCAGCAGCTTAGCGTTACAGGGGGCTGATCAGCCCCAGCATTTT. The whole variable domain, filled in from reference TRBV7-8 and TRBJ1-5, reads GAGVSQSPRYKVAKRGQDVALRCDPISGHVSLFWYQQALGQGPEFLTYFQNEAQLDKSGLPSDRFFAERPEGSVSTLKIQRTQQEDSAVYLCASSLALQGADQPQHFGDGTRLSIL.

CDR3 in amino acids: CASSSGTGTDTQYF. CDR3 nucleotide sequence: TGCGCCAGCAGCTCCGGGACAGGGACAGATACGCAGTATTTT. V is TRBV5-1 and J is TRBJ2-3, with 9 bases lining up with TRBD1. Germline V lookup: CDR1 SGHRS, CDR2 YFSETQ. The CDR3 sequence is 14 residues long. The J segment lost 3 bases and the V segment lost 3 bases, leaving 2 bases of the junction unmatched.

The DNA for the CDR3 is TGTGCCAGCTCTCCGCCAGCGGGGGCCTACGAGCAGTACTTC. It specifies CASSPPAGAYEQYF. The gene calls are TRBV18 and TRBJ2-7; 8 nucleotides align to TRBD2. CDR3 length: 14 residues. V gave up 6 bases and J gave up 2 bases; unmatched junction bases: 6. Germline assignment: CDR1 KGHSH and CDR2 LQKENI.

The rearrangement links TRBV10-2 to TRBJ2-2, with D unclear. V gave up 7 bases and J gave up 5 bases, with 11 bases separating them. The CDR3 spans 13 residues. CDR1 is WSHSY, CDR2 SAAADI, per germline. DNA for the CDR3: TGCGCCAGCAAAACTGGGTCGACCGGGGAGCTGTTTTTT. Translated: CASKTGSTGELFF.

The DNA of the CDR3 is TGTGCCAGCAGCGTAACTAGCGGGACCCCTTCCTACGAGCAGTACTTC. Protein product: CASSVTSGTPSYEQYF. The chain links TRBV9 to TRBJ2-7; 10 bases agree with TRBD2. V lost 1 base and J lost 1; bases outside the gene matches: 5. The CDR3 has 16 residues. Germline CDR1 and CDR2: SGDLS and YYNGEE.

The rearrangement links TRBV5-1 to TRBJ2-1, with 9 bases that match TRBD1. The CDR3 consists of 14 residues. V trimming: 3 bases; J trimming: 6 bases; junction bases outside the gene matches: 4. Germline V gives CDR1 SGHRS, CDR2 YFSETQ. The DNA of the CDR3 is TGCGCCAGCAGCTCGCTGGACAGGGGCAATGAGCAGTTCTTC. Translating it yields CASSSLDRGNEQFF.

The chain recombines TRBV19 with TRBJ2-3; 13 bases line up with TRBD2. Per the germline V gene, CDR1 is LNHDA and CDR2 is SQIVND (reference sequence). The CDR3 covers 15 residues. With V trimmed by 7 bases and J by 5 bases, 6 bases remained unmatched. CDR3 sequence reads: CASTRTSGSGDTQYF. CDR3 sequence (DNA): TGTGCCAGTACAAGGACTAGCGGGAGTGGAGATACGCAGTATTTT. Full variable domain (missing parts from reference TRBV19 and TRBJ2-3): DGGITQSPKYLFRKEGQNVTLSCEQNLNHDAMYWYRQDPGQGLRLIYYSQIVNDFQKGDIAEGYSVSREKKESFPLTVTSAQKNPTAFYLCASTRTSGSGDTQYFGPGTRLTVL.

The rearrangement links TRBV7-9 to TRBJ2-1; D uncertain. This CDR3 region has 13 residues. Trimming stripped 6 bases from V and 9 bases from J, with 15 bases between. In germline, CDR1 is SEHNR, CDR2 FQNEAQ (reference sequence). As DNA, the CDR3 is TGTGCCAGCAGGCCAAGTCTCGCCGGTGAGCAGTTCTTC. This gives the protein CASRPSLAGEQFF.